Presented here are 8 T cell receptor beta chains from one specimen sequenced in a study of pediatric ulcerative colitis (dated 2019 in TCRdb). Libraries were built with the immunoSEQ multiplex PCR assay. TCRdb retrieved this table from immuneACCESS and kept in-frame rearrangements only. Not all clones are present; in checked studies, unresolved V genes account for under half, and no reason is known for the remainder. The sample profile shows roughly 25,000 clones; approximately 71% of them were found once. The leading ten clones occupy 7.5% to 9% of the sample. During colonoscopy, one to two rectal pinch biopsies were obtained for research purposes. Sequencing was carried out using gut tissue. The receptor source for this set is a boy aged 5 to 17 with severe ulcerative colitis.

This clone was seen just once. This chain uses TRBV5-1 with TRBJ2-5, with 10 bases identical to TRBD2. Germline V gene data show CDR1 as SGHRS and CDR2 as YFSETQ. The CDR3 spans 15 residues. After removal of 7 bases from V and 4 bases from J, the junction contained 10 bases not matched to a gene. CDR3 nucleotide sequence: TGCGCCAGCTGTAAAACTAGCGGGAATCGAGAGACCCAGTACTTC. Translating it yields CASCKTSGNRETQYF. Complete variable domain (other parts from reference TRBV5-1 and TRBJ2-5): KAGVTQTPRYLIKTRGQQVTLSCSPISGHRSVSWYQQTPGQGLQFLFEYFSETQRNKGNFPGRFSGRQFSNSRSEMNVSTLELGDSALYLCASCKTSGNRETQYFGPGTRLLVL.

J is TRBJ2-5 and V is TRBV2; D is unclear. There are 13 residues in the CDR3. CDR1 and CDR2 from the germline V gene are SNHLY and FYNNEI. Trimming left V 4 bases short and J 1 base short, with 7 bases between. CDR3 sequence (DNA): TGTGCCAGCAGTGTCTGGGTCCAAGAGACCCAGTACTTC. Amino acids: CASSVWVQETQYF.

This clone was observed a single time. This chain links TRBV13 with TRBJ1-1; perhaps TRBD1 as D (6 bases). This CDR3 is 15 amino acids long. Trimming stripped 4 bases from V and 4 bases from J, with 16 bases between. Germline CDR1 PRHDT, CDR2 FYEKMQ (reference sequence). The CDR3 DNA reads as TGTGCCAGCAGCTCGGAGGGGGGATTGGGCACTGAAGCTTTCTTT. Protein sequence: CASSSEGGLGTEAFF.

This chain uses TRBV30 with TRBJ2-1, with D perhaps TRBD1 or TRBD2 (5 bases each). Deletions cut 4 bases from V and 4 bases from J, with 14 bases between. Germline CDR1 GTSNPN, CDR2 SVGIG (reference sequence). The CDR3 sequence is 14 residues long. The CDR3 DNA follows: TGTGCCTGGACCAGAGGGACCAAGTACAATGAGCAGTTCTTC. It yields the protein CAWTRGTKYNEQFF.

The CDR3 is CASSLGPGFNEKLFF. CDR3 DNA sequence: TGCGCCAGCAGCTTAGGTCCCGGATTTAATGAAAAACTGTTTTTT. The genes are TRBV5-1 and TRBJ1-4; no firm D call. Germline V gene sequence: CDR1 SGHRS, CDR2 YFSETQ. With 2 bases removed from V and 4 bases from J, the gap between germline ends came to 12 bases. This CDR3 has 15 residues.

The chain has TRBV15 and TRBJ2-1, with 7 nucleotides matching TRBD2. V dropped 5 bases and J dropped 9; count of bases not matched to a gene: 4. CDR1 LNHNV and CDR2 YYDKDF come from the germline V gene (reference sequence). The CDR3 totals 12 residues. CDR3 bases: TGTGCCACCAGCCGCAGACTAGCTGAGCAGTTCTTC. Amino acids: CATSRRLAEQFF.

This clone has only one observation. Here the CDR3 reads CASSSTGGKGTDTQYF. The CDR3 DNA reads TGTGCCAGCAGCTCGACAGGGGGCAAGGGCACAGATACGCAGTATTTT. The rearrangement joins TRBV7-2 to TRBJ2-3; 10 bases are a match to TRBD1. Trimming took 4 bases from V and 1 from J; bases not matched to a gene: 5. Germline values: CDR1 SGHTA, CDR2 FQGNSA. The CDR3 is made up of 16 amino acids.

V usage is TRBV7-9 and J usage is TRBJ1-2; D uncertain. The CDR3 has 14 residues. The germline V gene encodes CDR1 SEHNR and CDR2 FQNEAQ (reference sequence). The V gene lost 1 base and the J gene lost 1 base, with 7 bases spanning the gap. This CDR3 is CASSLVSVNYGYTF. The CDR3 region has the DNA TGTGCCAGCAGCTTAGTATCTGTTAACTATGGCTACACCTTC.